The entry below describes one T cell receptor (beta chain). The data were obtained in a study of low-dose radiotherapy and immunotherapy resistance in tumors. TRAV and TRBV primers primed cDNA for both TCRalpha and TCRbeta. The authors ran around 22 PCR cycles to amplify TCRs with a constant-region primer and V-primer adapter. In vitro transcription amplified the mRNA that had been isolated. TCRdb re-called the reads through MiXCR, storing one row per CDR3 protein. The sample consists of approximately 90,000 distinct CDR3 sequences, 9% to 9.5% of them appearing once. Documented time point: before trial treatment. Eligible patients bore advanced solid tumors devoid of tumor-infiltrating lymphocytes. The source material was PBMCs, sampled before treatment. This clonotype was sampled from a male donor with prostate cancer.

The CDR3 DNA is TGCGCCAGCAGCCCGACAGGGGCCTACAGGGAGACCCAGTACTTC. Translating it yields CASSPTGAYRETQYF. The chain carries TRBV5-1 and TRBJ2-5, with TRBD1 identical over 8 bases. The V segment lost 4 bases and the J segment 5 bases; nucleotides outside the gene matches: 10. CDR1 and CDR2 (germline): SGHRS, YFSETQ. This CDR3 comprises 15 residues.